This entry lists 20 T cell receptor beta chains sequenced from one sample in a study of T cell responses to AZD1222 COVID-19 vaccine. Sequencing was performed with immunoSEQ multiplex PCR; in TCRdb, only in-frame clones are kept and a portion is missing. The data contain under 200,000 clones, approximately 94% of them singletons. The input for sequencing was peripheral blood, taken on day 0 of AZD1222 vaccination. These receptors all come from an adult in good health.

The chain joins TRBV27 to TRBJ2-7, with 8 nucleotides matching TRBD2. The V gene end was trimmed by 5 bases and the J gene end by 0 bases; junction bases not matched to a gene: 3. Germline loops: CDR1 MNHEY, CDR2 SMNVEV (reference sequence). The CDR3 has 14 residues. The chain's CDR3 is CASSATSGSYEQYF. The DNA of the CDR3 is TGTGCCAGCAGTGCTACTAGCGGCTCCTACGAGCAGTACTTC.

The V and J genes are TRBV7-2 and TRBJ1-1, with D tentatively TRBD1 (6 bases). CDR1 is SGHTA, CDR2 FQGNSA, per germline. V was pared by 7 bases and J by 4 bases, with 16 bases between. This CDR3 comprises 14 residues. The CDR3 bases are TGTGCCAGCACCCGACAGGTTCGGAGCACTGAAGCTTTCTTT. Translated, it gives CASTRQVRSTEAFF.

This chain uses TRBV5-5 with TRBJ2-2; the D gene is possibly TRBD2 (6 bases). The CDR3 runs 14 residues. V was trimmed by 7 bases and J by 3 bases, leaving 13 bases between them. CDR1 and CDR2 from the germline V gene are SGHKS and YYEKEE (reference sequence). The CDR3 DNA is TGTGCCAGCGGAGGGGCCGCGTACACCGGGGAGCTGTTTTTT. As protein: CASGGAAYTGELFF.

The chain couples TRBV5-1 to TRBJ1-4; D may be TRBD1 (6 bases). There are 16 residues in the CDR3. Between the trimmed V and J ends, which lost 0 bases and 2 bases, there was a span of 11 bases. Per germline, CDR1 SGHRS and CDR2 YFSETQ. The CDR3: CASSLEYRATNEKLFF. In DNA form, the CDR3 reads TGCGCCAGCAGCTTGGAATACAGGGCTACTAATGAAAAACTGTTTTTT.

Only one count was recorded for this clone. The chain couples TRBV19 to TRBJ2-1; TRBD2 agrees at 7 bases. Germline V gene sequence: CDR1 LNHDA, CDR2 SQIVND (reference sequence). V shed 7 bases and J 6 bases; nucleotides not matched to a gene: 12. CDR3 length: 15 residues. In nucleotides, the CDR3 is TGTGCCAGTAAGGAACGGGGCGGGAGTCCCAATGAGCAGTTCTTC. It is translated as CASKERGGSPNEQFF.

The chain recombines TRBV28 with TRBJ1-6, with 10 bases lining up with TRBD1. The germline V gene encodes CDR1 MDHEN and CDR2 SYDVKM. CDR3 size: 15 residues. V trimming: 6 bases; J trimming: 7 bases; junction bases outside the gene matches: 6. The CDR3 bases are TGTGCCAGCAGACGGGGGACAGGGGTGAATTCACCCCTCCACTTT. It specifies CASRRGTGVNSPLHF.

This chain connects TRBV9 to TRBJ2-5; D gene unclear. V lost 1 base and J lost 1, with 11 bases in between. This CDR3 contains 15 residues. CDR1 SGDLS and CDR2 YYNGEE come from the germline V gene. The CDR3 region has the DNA TGTGCCAGCAGCGTATCAGCAGGAGCCCAAGAGACCCAGTACTTC. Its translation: CASSVSAGAQETQYF.

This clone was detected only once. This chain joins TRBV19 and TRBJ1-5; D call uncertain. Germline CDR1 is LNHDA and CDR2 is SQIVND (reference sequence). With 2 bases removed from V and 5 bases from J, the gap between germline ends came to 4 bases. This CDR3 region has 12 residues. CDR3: CASSIPDQPQHF. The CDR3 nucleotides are TGTGCCAGTAGTATACCAGATCAGCCCCAGCATTTT. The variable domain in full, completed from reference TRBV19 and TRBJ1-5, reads DGGITQSPKYLFRKEGQNVTLSCEQNLNHDAMYWYRQDPGQGLRLIYYSQIVNDFQKGDIAEGYSVSREKKESFPLTVTSAQKNPTAFYLCASSIPDQPQHFGDGTRLSIL.

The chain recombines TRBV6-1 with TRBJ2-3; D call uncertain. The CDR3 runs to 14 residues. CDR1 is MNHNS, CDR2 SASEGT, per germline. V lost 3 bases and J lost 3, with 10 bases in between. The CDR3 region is CASSDRRQTDTQYF. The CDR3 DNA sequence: TGTGCCAGCAGTGACCGCAGGCAGACAGATACGCAGTATTTT.

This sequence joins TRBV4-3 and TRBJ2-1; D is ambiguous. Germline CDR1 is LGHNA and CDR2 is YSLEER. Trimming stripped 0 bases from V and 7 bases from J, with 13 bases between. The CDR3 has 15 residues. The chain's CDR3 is CASSQDWGSFNEQFF. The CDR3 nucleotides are TGCGCCAGCAGCCAAGATTGGGGTAGCTTTAATGAGCAGTTCTTC.

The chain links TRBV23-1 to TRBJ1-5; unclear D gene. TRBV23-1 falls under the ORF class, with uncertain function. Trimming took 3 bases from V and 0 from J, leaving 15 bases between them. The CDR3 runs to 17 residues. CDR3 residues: CASSQSLFCYSNQPQHF. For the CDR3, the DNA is TGCGCCAGCAGTCAGTCACTTTTTTGCTATAGCAATCAGCCCCAGCATTTT.

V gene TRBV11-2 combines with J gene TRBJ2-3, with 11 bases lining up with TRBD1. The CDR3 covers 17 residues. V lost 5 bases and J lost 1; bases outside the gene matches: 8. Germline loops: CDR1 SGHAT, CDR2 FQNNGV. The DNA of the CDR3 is TGTGCCAGCAGCCCAGGACAGGGGGCGCAGGGCACAGATACGCAGTATTTT. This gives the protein CASSPGQGAQGTDTQYF.

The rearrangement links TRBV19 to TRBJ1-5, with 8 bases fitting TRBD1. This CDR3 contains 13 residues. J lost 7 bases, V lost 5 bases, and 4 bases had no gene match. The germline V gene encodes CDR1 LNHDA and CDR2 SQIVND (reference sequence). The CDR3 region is CASSPQGAQPQHF. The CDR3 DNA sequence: TGTGCCAGTAGTCCCCAGGGGGCCCAGCCCCAGCATTTT.

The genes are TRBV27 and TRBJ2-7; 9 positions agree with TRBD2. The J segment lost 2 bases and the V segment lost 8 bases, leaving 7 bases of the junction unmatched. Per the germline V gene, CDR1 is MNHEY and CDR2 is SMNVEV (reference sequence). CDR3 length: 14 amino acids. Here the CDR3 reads CASRSGSGPYEQYF. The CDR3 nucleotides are TGTGCCAGCCGTAGCGGGAGTGGCCCCTACGAGCAGTACTTC.

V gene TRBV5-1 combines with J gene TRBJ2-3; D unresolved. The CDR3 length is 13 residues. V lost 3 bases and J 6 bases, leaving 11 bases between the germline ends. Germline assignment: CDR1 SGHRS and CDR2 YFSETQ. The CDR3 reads CASSSPTADTQYF. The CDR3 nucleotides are TGCGCCAGCAGCTCCCCTACCGCCGATACGCAGTATTTT.

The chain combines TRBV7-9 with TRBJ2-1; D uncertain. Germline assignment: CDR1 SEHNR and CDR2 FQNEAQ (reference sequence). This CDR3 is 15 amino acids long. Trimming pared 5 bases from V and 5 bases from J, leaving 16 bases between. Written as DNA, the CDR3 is TGTGCCAGCAGCCCCGCCAGCTTAGGAAACAATGAGCAGTTCTTC. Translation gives CASSPASLGNNEQFF.

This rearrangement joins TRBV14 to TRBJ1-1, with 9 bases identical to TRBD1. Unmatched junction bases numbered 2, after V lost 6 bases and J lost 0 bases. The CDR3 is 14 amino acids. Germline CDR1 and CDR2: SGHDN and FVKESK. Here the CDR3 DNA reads TGTGCCAGCAGGAGACAGGGGGTGAACACTGAAGCTTTCTTT. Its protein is CASRRQGVNTEAFF.

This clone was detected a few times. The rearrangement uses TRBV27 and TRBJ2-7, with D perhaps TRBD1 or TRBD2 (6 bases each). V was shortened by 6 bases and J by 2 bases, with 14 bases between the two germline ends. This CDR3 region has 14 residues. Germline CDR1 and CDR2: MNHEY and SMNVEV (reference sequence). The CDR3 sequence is CASRNKGGTYEQYF. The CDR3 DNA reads TGTGCCAGCAGAAATAAGGGGGGCACCTACGAGCAGTACTTC.

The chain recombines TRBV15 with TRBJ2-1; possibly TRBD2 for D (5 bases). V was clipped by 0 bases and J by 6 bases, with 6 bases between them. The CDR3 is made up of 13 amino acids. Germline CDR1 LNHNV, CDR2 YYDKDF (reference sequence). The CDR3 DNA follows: TGTGCCACCAGCAGAGATCGGGGCAATGAGCAGTTCTTC. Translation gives CATSRDRGNEQFF.

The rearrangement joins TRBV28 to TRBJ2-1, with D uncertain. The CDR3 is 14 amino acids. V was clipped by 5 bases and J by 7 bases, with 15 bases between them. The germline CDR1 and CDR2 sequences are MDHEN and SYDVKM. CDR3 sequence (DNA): TGTGCCAGCAGTCTTCGTCAGGTGGGGAATGAGCAGTTCTTC. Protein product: CASSLRQVGNEQFF.